These 20 T cell receptor beta chains came from one sample sequenced in a study of neurological immune-mediated disorders. TCRdb passed the 5' RACE reads through MiXCR, listing each CDR3 protein once. Of about 49,000 distinct CDR3 sequences detected, 9% to 10% appear once; the ten largest clones hold more than 1.5%. Regarding time point: longitudinal time-point 1 (baseline). The source material was PBMCs. The receptor source for this set is a middle-aged woman in good health.

There are many counts of this clonotype. This sequence joins TRBV21-1 and TRBJ2-1; no DNA check was done on the table's D call, TRBD1. TRBV21-1 is flagged as a pseudogene. The CDR3 runs 14 residues. The CDR3 is CASSKVFQGCEQFF. CDR3 bases: TGTGCCAGCAGCAAAGTATTCCAGGGTTGTGAGCAGTTCTTC.

The rearrangement uses TRBV27 and TRBJ2-6; D is ambiguous. CDR1 MNHEY and CDR2 SMNVEV come from the germline V gene (reference sequence). The CDR3 has 16 amino acids. Trimming took 6 bases from V and 0 from J, leaving 12 bases between them. CDR3 sequence reads: CASSPQPLSGANVLTF. DNA for the CDR3: TGTGCCAGCAGCCCCCAGCCTCTCTCTGGGGCCAACGTCCTGACTTTC.

This chain joins TRBV6-2 or TRBV6-3 and TRBJ1-1; 8 bases agree with TRBD1. Germline V gene sequence: CDR1 MNHEY, CDR2 SVGEGT. This CDR3 spans 16 amino acids. V shed 6 bases and J 0 bases; nucleotides not matched to a gene: 9. The CDR3 sequence: CASRGGQGGVNTEAFF. CDR3 sequence (DNA): TGTGCCAGCAGGGGCGGACAGGGAGGAGTGAACACTGAAGCTTTCTTT.

This clonotype was found many times. This rearrangement joins TRBV20-1 to TRBJ2-1; 7 bases are a match to TRBD2. The germline V gene encodes CDR1 DFQATT and CDR2 SNEGSKA (reference sequence). CDR3 length: 16 amino acids. V was pared by 5 bases and J by 0 bases, with 10 bases of the junction left unmatched. Here the CDR3 DNA reads TGCAGTGCTGTCTTAGCGGGTCCAATCTCCTACAATGAGCAGTTCTTC. It specifies CSAVLAGPISYNEQFF.

This clonotype has a count of ten or more. This rearrangement joins TRBV15 to TRBJ2-1; D remains ambiguous. CDR3 length: 14 residues. Germline lookup yields CDR1 LNHNV and CDR2 YYDKDF (reference sequence). V was shortened by 0 bases and J by 5 bases, with 8 bases between the two germline ends. The CDR3 DNA follows: TGTGCCACCAGCAGAGATCGGCTAAACAATGAGCAGTTCTTC. Its translation: CATSRDRLNNEQFF.

There are many counts of this clonotype. J is TRBJ1-2 and V is TRBV29-1; weak D call: TRBD1 (6 bases). The CDR3 length is 11 residues. The V end was cut by 4 bases, the J end by 8 bases, with 11 bases between. Germline CDR1 is SQVTM and CDR2 is ANQGSEA. CDR3 bases: TGCAGCGTTGCAGCGGGGGCGGGCTACACCTTC. It is translated as CSVAAGAGYTF.

This clonotype has at least ten counts. The rearrangement uses TRBV7-9 and TRBJ1-3; TRBD1 agrees at 9 bases. The germline V gene encodes CDR1 SEHNR and CDR2 FQNEAQ (reference sequence). Unmatched junction bases numbered 8, after V lost 5 bases and J lost 6 bases. The CDR3 is 15 amino acids. In nucleotides, the CDR3 is TGTGCCAGCAGCCCAGGGACAGGGCGCGTAAACACCATATATTTT. Translation gives CASSPGTGRVNTIYF. The full variable domain, its missing parts supplied by reference TRBV7-9 and TRBJ1-3, is DTGVSQNPRHKITKRGQNVTFRCDPISEHNRLYWYRQTLGQGPEFLTYFQNEAQLEKSRLLSDRFSAERPKGSFSTLEIQRTEQGDSAMYLCASSPGTGRVNTIYFGEGSWLTVV.

V is TRBV6-1 and J is TRBJ2-7; D gene uncertain. CDR1 MNHNS and CDR2 SASEGT come from the germline V gene. The V end was cut by 6 bases, the J end by 6 bases, with 9 bases between. CDR3 size: 11 residues. CDR3: CASSQDLEQYF. The CDR3 DNA follows: TGTGCCAGCAGCCAGGATCTCGAGCAGTACTTC.

This clonotype was seen many times. The rearrangement links TRBV5-1 to TRBJ1-2, with 7 bases lining up with TRBD1. From germline, CDR1 is SGHRS and CDR2 YFSETQ. The CDR3 has 13 amino acids. The junction had 9 bases not matched to a gene; V was cut back by 5 bases and J by 8 bases. The CDR3 DNA follows: TGCGCCAGCAGACAAGACAGGGCTGGCGGCTACACCTTC. Translating gives CASRQDRAGGYTF.

This clonotype was recorded at least ten times. The rearrangement links TRBV20-1 to TRBJ2-2, with D possibly being TRBD2 (8 bases). Germline loops: CDR1 DFQATT, CDR2 SNEGSKA (reference sequence). The CDR3 totals 17 residues. V shed 6 bases and J shed 4 bases, with 24 bases lying between them. The CDR3 DNA follows: TGCAGTGCGTCCGGGACAGAAAGCGGGAGAAGCACCGGGGAGCTGTTTTTT. As protein: CSASGTESGRSTGELFF.

Many counts were recorded for this clonotype. The chain combines TRBV20-1 with TRBJ2-1; 9 nucleotides align to TRBD2. The J segment lost 5 bases and the V segment lost 5 bases, leaving 4 bases of the junction unmatched. Germline assignment: CDR1 DFQATT and CDR2 SNEGSKA (reference sequence). The CDR3 has 13 residues. CDR3 nucleotides: TGCAGTGCTCCCGGACTAGCGAACAATGAGCAGTTCTTC. Translated, it gives CSAPGLANNEQFF.

This clonotype was detected many times. The chain joins TRBV20-1 to TRBJ2-2, with 10 bases identical to TRBD1. CDR1 is DFQATT and CDR2 is SNEGSKA in the germline V gene (reference sequence). CDR3 length equals 15 residues. Unmatched junction bases numbered 3, after V lost 1 base and J lost 4 bases. The CDR3 sequence: CSARARQGATGELFF. The CDR3, as DNA: TGCAGTGCTAGAGCCCGACAGGGGGCCACCGGGGAGCTGTTTTTT.

The chain combines TRBV12-3 or TRBV12-4 with TRBJ1-2, with D hard to call. The V and J ends lost 5 bases and 7 bases respectively, with 17 bases between them. The CDR3 is made up of 14 amino acids. CDR3 in amino acids: CASSPPALPSGYTF. Here the CDR3 DNA reads TGTGCCAGCAGTCCACCAGCCCTACCCTCTGGCTACACCTTC.

The chain employs TRBV25-1 and TRBJ2-5, with TRBD1 as a possible D gene (6 bases). Germline assignment: CDR1 MGHDK and CDR2 SYGVNS. The CDR3 sequence is 14 residues long. Trimming removed 5 bases from V and 3 bases from J, with 13 bases in between. The CDR3 reads CASSPRTEKETQYF. For the CDR3, the DNA is TGTGCCAGCAGTCCACGGACAGAAAAAGAGACCCAGTACTTC.

The gene calls are TRBV7-2 and TRBJ2-5; D gene unclear. Germline V gene sequence: CDR1 SGHTA, CDR2 FQGNSA. This CDR3 has 12 amino acids. V lost 5 bases, J lost 6 bases, and 10 bases lay in between. CDR3 DNA: TGTGCCAGCAGCCCGGGTAGACAGACCCAGTACTTC. This gives the protein CASSPGRQTQYF. The full variable domain, in which reference TRBV7-2 and TRBJ2-5 provide the parts outside the CDR3, is GAGVSQSPSNKVTEKGKDVELRCDPISGHTALYWYRQSLGQGLEFLIYFQGNSAPDKSGLPSDRFSAERTGGSVSTLTIQRTQQEDSAVYLCASSPGRQTQYFGPGTRLLVL.

This clonotype was counted ten times or more. V gene TRBV4-3 combines with J gene TRBJ2-7; D unresolved. Germline lookup yields CDR1 LGHNA and CDR2 YSLEER. This CDR3 contains 14 residues. The V and J ends lost 4 bases and 3 bases respectively, with 13 bases between them. CDR3 residues: CASSRRLGFYEQYF. For the CDR3, the DNA is TGCGCCAGCAGCCGTCGGCTGGGATTCTACGAGCAGTACTTC.

This clonotype was seen repeatedly, ten times or more. The chain is built from TRBV5-1 and TRBJ2-1, with TRBD1 identical over 7 bases. The CDR3 length is 14 residues. Trimming removed 1 base from V and 7 bases from J; junction bases left unmatched: 5. The germline V gene has CDR1 SGHRS and CDR2 YFSETQ. The CDR3 protein is CASSLRRGRNEQFF. Written as DNA, the CDR3 is TGCGCCAGCAGCTTGAGAAGGGGGCGGAATGAGCAGTTCTTC.

This clonotype has at least ten counts. The chain employs TRBV7-2 and TRBJ2-7; maybe TRBD1 (6 bases). Germline V gene data show CDR1 as SGHTA and CDR2 as FQGNSA. The length of the CDR3 is 15 residues. The V end lost 0 bases, the J end lost 1 base, and 10 bases lay between the germline ends. The CDR3 bases are TGTGCCAGCAGCTTAGCCGGGACATTTTCCTACGAGCAGTACTTC. It specifies CASSLAGTFSYEQYF. Supplemented by reference TRBV7-2 and TRBJ2-7, the full variable domain reads GAGVSQSPSNKVTEKGKDVELRCDPISGHTALYWYRQSLGQGLEFLIYFQGNSAPDKSGLPSDRFSAERTGGSVSTLTIQRTQQEDSAVYLCASSLAGTFSYEQYFGPGTRLTVT.

This clonotype was found many times. CDR3 region: CSVTDRAGNTEAFF. The CDR3 DNA sequence: TGCAGCGTTACAGACAGGGCCGGGAACACTGAAGCTTTCTTT. The V gene is TRBV29-1, the J gene TRBJ1-1; 7 nucleotides align to TRBD1. After removal of 5 bases from V and 1 base from J, the junction contained 7 bases not matched to a gene. The germline V gene has CDR1 SQVTM and CDR2 ANQGSEA. This CDR3 spans 14 amino acids.

This clonotype was recorded at least ten times. The chain uses TRBV24-1 and TRBJ1-5, with a possible D match to TRBD1 (6 bases). The V gene lost 3 bases and the J gene lost 1 base, with 9 bases spanning the gap. CDR3 length: 15 residues. Germline V lookup: CDR1 KGHDR, CDR2 SFDVKD. The CDR3 region is CATSDTGQSNQPQHF. The CDR3 nucleotides are TGTGCCACCAGTGATACAGGACAGAGCAATCAGCCCCAGCATTTT.